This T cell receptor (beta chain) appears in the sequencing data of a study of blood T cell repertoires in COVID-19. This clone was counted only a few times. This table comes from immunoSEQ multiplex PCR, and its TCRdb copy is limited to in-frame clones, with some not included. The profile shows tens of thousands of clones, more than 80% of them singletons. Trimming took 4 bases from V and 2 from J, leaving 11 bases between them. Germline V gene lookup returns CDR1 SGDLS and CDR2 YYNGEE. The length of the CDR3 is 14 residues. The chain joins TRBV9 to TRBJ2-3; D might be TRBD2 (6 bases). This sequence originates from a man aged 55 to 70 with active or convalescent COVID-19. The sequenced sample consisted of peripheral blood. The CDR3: CASSKRDSTDTQYF. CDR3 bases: TGTGCCAGCAGCAAACGGGACTCCACAGATACGCAGTATTTT.